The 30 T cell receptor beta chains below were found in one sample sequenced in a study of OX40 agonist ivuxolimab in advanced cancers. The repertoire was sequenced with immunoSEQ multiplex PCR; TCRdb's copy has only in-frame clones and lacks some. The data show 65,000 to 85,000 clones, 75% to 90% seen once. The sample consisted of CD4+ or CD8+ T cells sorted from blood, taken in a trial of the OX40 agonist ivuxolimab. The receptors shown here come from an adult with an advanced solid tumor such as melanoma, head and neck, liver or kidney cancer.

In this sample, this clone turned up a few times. The CDR3 sequence is CASTSGQGPYEQYF. In DNA, the CDR3 is TGTGCCAGCACCTCGGGACAGGGGCCCTACGAGCAGTACTTC. The chain has TRBV6-5 and TRBJ2-7, with 10 bases that match TRBD1. The CDR3 contains 14 residues. Germline CDR1 and CDR2: MNHEY and SVGAGI. The V gene end was trimmed by 7 bases and the J gene end by 2 bases; junction bases not matched to a gene: 5.

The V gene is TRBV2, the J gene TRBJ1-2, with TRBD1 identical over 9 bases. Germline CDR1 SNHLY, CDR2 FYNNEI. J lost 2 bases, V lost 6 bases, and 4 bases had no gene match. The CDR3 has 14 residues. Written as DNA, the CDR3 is TGTGCCAGCAGCATCGGACAGGGGAACTATGGCTACACCTTC. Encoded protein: CASSIGQGNYGYTF.

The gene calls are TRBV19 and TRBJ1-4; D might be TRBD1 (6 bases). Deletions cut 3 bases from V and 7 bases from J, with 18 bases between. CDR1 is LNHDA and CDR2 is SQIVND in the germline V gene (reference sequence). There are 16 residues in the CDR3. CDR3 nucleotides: TGTGCCAGTAGTATCGCCAGGGGAGGACGGACTGAAAAACTGTTTTTT. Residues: CASSIARGGRTEKLFF. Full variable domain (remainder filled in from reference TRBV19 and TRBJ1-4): DGGITQSPKYLFRKEGQNVTLSCEQNLNHDAMYWYRQDPGQGLRLIYYSQIVNDFQKGDIAEGYSVSREKKESFPLTVTSAQKNPTAFYLCASSIARGGRTEKLFFGSGTQLSVL.

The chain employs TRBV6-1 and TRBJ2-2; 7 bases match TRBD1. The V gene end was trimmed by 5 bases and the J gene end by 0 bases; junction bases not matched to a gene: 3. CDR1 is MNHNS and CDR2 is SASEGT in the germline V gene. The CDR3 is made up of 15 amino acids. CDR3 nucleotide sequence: TGTGCCAGCAGTCCGGGACAGACGAACACCGGGGAGCTGTTTTTT. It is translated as CASSPGQTNTGELFF.

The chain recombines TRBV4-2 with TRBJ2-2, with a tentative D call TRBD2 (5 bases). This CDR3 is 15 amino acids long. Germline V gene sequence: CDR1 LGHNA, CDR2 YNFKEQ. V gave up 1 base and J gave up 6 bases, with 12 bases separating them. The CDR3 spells CASSQGPLGPGELFF. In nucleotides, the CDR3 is TGTGCCAGCAGCCAAGGTCCACTAGGACCCGGGGAGCTGTTTTTT.

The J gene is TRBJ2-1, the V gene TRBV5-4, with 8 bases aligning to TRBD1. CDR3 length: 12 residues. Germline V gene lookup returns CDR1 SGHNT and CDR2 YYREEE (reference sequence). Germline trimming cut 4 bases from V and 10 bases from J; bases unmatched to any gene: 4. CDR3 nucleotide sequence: TGTGCCAGCAGCAGGACAGGGTACGAGCAGTTCTTC. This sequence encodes CASSRTGYEQFF.

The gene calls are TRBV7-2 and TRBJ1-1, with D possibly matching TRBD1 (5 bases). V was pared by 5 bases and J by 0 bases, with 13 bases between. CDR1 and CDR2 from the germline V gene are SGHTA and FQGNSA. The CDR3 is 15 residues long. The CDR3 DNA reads TGTGCCAGCAGCCCGGTGAGAGGGGTGAACACTGAAGCTTTCTTT. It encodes CASSPVRGVNTEAFF.

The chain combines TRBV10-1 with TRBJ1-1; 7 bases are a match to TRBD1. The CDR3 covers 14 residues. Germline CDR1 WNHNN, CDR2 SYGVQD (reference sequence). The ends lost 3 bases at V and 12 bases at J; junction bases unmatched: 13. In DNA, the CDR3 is TGCGCCAGCAGTGAAGGGACAGCCGGGGGAATCTCTTTCTTT. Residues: CASSEGTAGGISFF.

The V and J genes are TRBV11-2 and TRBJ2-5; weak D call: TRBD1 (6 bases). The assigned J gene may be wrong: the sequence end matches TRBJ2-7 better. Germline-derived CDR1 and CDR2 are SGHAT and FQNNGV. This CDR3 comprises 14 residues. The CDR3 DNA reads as TGTGCCAGCAGCCTCGGGACACTCTCCTACGAGCAGTACTTC. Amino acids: CASSLGTLSYEQYF.

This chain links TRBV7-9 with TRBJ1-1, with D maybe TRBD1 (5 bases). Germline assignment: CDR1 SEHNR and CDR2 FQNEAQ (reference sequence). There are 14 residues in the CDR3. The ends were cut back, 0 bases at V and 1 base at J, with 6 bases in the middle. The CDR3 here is CASSLAGQNTEAFF. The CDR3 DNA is TGTGCCAGCAGCTTAGCCGGACAGAACACTGAAGCTTTCTTT.

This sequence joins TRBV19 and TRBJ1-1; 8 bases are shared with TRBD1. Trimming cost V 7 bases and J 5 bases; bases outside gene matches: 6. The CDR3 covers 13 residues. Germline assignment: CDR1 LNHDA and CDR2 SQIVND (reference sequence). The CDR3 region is CASTSDRDTEAFF. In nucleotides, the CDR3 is TGTGCCAGTACCTCGGACAGGGATACTGAAGCTTTCTTT.

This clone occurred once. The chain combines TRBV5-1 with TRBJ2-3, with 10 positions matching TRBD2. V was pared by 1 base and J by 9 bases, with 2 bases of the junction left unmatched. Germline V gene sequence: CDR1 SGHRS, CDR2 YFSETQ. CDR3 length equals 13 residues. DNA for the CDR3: TGCGCCAGCAGCTTGACTAGCGGGAACACGCAGTATTTT. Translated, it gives CASSLTSGNTQYF.

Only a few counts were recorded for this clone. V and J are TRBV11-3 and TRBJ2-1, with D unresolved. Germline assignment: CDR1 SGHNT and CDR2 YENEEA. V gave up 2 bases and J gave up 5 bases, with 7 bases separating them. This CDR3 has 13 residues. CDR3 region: CASSLLPHNEQFF. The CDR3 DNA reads TGTGCCAGCAGCTTACTCCCCCACAATGAGCAGTTCTTC.

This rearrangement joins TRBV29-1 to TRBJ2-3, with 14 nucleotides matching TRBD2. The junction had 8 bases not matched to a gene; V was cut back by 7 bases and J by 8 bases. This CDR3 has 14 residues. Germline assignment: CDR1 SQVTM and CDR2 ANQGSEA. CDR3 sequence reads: CSAGLAGGLGTQYF. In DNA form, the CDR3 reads TGCAGCGCCGGACTAGCGGGGGGATTAGGTACGCAGTATTTT.

The CDR3 loop reads CSVADSKYQPQHF. CDR3 nucleotides: TGCAGCGTTGCTGACAGCAAATATCAGCCCCAGCATTTT. The chain recombines TRBV29-1 with TRBJ1-5; possibly TRBD1 for D (5 bases). Trimming removed 4 bases from V and 5 bases from J, with 12 bases in between. Germline V CDR1 and CDR2: SQVTM, ANQGSEA. The CDR3 totals 13 residues.

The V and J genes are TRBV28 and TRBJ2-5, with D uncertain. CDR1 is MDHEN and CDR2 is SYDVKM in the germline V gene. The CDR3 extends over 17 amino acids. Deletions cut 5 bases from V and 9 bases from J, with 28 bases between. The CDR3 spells CASSPSGVARPSVAQYF. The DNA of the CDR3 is TGTGCCAGCAGTCCATCAGGAGTAGCCCGCCCCTCGGTGGCCCAGTACTTC.

The CDR3 loop is CASSRALGQGYGYTF. The CDR3 nucleotides read TGTGCCAGCAGTCGCGCGTTAGGACAGGGGTACGGCTACACCTTC. The V gene is TRBV28, the J gene TRBJ1-2, with 9 bases aligning to TRBD1. With 5 bases clipped from V and 8 bases from J, the junction kept 12 bases outside the gene matches. CDR1 MDHEN and CDR2 SYDVKM come from the germline V gene. The CDR3 sequence is 15 residues long.

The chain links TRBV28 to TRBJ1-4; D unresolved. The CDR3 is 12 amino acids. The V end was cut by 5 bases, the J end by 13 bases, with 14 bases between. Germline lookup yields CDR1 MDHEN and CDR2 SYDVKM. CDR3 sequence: CASSPPGGPLFF. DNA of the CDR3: TGTGCCAGCAGTCCTCCGGGAGGGCCACTGTTTTTT.

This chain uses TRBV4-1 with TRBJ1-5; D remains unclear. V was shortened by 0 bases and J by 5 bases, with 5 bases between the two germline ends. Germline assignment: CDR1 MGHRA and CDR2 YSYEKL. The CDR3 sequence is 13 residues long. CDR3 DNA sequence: TGCGCCAGCAGCCAAGACCCTCATCAGCCCCAGCATTTT. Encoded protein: CASSQDPHQPQHF.

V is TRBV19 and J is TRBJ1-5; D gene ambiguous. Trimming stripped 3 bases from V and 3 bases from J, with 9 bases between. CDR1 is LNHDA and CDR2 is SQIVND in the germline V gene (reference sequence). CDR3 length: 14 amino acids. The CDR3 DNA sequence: TGTGCCAGTAGTATGGCCACAGTCAATCAGCCCCAGCATTTT. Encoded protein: CASSMATVNQPQHF. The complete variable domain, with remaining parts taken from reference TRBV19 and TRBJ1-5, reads DGGITQSPKYLFRKEGQNVTLSCEQNLNHDAMYWYRQDPGQGLRLIYYSQIVNDFQKGDIAEGYSVSREKKESFPLTVTSAQKNPTAFYLCASSMATVNQPQHFGDGTRLSIL.

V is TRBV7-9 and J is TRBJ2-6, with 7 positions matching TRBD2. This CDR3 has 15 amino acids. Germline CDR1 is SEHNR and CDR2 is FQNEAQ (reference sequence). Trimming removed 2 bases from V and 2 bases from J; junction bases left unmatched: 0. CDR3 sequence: CASSLRGAGANVLTF. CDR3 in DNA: TGTGCCAGCAGCTTACGGGGGGCTGGGGCCAACGTCCTGACTTTC.

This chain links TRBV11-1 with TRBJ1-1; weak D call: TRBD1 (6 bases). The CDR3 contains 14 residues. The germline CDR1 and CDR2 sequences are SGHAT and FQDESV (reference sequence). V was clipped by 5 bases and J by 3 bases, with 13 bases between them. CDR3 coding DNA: TGTGCCAGCAGCCAAGACAGGCTAGACACTGAAGCTTTCTTT. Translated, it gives CASSQDRLDTEAFF.

The CDR3 loop is CASSRDRGGYTF. CDR3 DNA sequence: TGTGCCAGTAGTAGGGACAGGGGAGGCTACACCTTC. The chain uses TRBV19 and TRBJ1-2; 10 positions agree with TRBD1. The CDR3 is 12 residues long. In germline, CDR1 is LNHDA, CDR2 SQIVND (reference sequence). Trimming at V came to 4 bases and at J to 8 bases, leaving 1 base not matched to a gene.

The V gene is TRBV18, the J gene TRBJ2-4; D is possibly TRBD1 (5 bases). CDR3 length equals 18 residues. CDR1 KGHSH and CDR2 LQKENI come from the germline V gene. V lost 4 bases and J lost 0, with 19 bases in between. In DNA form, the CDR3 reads TGTGCCAGCTCACTCCCCCCCGGAAGACAGCTAGCCAAAAACATTCAGTACTTC. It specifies CASSLPPGRQLAKNIQYF.

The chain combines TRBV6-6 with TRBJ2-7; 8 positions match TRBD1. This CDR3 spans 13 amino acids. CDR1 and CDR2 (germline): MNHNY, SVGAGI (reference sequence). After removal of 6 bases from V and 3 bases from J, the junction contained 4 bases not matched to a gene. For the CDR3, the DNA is TGTGCCAGCAGCCTACAGGGGGGCTACGAGCAGTACTTC. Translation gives CASSLQGGYEQYF.

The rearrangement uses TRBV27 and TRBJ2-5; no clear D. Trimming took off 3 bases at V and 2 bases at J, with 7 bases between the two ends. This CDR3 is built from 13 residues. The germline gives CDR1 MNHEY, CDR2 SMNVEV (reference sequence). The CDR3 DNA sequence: TGTGCCAGCAGTTTGTATGAGCAAGAGACCCAGTACTTC. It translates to CASSLYEQETQYF.

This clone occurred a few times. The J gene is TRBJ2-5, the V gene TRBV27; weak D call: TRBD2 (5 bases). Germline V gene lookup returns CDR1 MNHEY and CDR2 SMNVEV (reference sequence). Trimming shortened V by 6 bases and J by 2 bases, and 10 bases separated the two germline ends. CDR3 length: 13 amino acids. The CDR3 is CASSREGQETQYF. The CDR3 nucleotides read TGTGCCAGCAGCAGAGAGGGTCAAGAGACCCAGTACTTC.

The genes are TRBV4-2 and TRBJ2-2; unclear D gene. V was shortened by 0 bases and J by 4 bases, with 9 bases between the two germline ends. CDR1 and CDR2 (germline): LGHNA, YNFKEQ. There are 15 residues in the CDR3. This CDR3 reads CASSQEALGTGELFF. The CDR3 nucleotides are TGTGCCAGCAGCCAAGAAGCCTTGGGCACCGGGGAGCTGTTTTTT.

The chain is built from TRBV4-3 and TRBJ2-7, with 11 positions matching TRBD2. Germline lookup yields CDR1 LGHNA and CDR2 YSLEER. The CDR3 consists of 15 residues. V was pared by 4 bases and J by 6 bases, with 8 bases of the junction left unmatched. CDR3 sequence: CASSLTSGGGFEQYF. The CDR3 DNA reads TGCGCCAGCAGCCTCACTAGCGGGGGCGGATTCGAGCAGTACTTC.

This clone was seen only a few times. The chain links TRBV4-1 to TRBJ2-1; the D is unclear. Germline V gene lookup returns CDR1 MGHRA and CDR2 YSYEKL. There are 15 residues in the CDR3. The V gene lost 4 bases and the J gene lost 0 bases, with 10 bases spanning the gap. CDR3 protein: CASSLAAVSYNEQFF. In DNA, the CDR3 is TGCGCCAGCAGCCTGGCGGCGGTCTCCTACAATGAGCAGTTCTTC.